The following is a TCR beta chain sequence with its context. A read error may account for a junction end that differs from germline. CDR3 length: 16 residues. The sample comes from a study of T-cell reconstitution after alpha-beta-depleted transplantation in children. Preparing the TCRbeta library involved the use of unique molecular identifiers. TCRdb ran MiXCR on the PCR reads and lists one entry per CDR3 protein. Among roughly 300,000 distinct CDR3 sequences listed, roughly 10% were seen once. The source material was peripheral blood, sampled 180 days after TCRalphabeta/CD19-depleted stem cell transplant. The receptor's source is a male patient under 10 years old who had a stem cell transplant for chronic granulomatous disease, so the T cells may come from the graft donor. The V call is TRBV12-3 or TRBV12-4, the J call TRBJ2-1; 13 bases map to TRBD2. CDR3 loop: CASSLGTSGTYNEQLF. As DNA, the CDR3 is TGTGCCAGCAGTCTCGGGACTAGCGGGACCTACAATGAGCAGCTCTTC.